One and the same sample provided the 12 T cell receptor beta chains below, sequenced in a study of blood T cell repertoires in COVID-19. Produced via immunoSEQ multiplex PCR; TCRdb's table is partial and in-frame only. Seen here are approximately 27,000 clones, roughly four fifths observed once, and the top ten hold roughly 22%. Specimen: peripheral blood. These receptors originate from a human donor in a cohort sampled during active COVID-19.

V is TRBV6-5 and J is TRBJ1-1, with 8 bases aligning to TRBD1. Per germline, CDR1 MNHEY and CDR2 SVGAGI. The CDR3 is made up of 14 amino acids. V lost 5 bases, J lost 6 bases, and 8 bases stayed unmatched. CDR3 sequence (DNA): TGTGCCAGCAGTCAGGGGGCGAGTTTTGCTGAAGCTTTCTTT. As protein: CASSQGASFAEAFF.

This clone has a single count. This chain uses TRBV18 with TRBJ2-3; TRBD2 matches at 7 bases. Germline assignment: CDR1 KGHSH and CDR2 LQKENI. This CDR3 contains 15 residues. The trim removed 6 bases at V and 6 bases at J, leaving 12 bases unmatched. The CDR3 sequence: CASSFGAGVRDTQYF. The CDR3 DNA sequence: TGTGCCAGCTCGTTCGGGGCGGGAGTGCGGGATACGCAGTATTTT. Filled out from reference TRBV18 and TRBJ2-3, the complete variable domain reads NAGVMQNPRHLVRRRGQEARLRCSPMKGHSHVYWYRQLPEEGLKFMVYLQKENIIDESGMPKERFSAEFPKEGPSILRIQQVVRGDSAAYFCASSFGAGVRDTQYFGPGTRLTVL.

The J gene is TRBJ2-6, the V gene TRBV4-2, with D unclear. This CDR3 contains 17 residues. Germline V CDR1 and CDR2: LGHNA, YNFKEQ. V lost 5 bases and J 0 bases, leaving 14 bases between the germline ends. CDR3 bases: TGTGCCAGCAGCGGTCGACAAACCCTCTCTGGGGCCAACGTCCTGACTTTC. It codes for CASSGRQTLSGANVLTF.

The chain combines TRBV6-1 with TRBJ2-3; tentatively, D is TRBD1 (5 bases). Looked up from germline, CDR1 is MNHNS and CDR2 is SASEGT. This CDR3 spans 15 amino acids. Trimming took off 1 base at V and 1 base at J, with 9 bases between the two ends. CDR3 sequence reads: CASSEGWGRTDTQYF. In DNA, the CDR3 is TGTGCCAGCAGTGAAGGGTGGGGCCGCACAGATACGCAGTATTTT.

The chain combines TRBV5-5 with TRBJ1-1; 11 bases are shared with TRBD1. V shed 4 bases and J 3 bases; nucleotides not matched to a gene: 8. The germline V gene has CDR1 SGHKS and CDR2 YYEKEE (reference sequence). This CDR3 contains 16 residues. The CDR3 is CASSIGQGAQDTEAFF. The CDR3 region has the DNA TGTGCCAGCAGCATAGGACAGGGGGCTCAGGACACTGAAGCTTTCTTT.

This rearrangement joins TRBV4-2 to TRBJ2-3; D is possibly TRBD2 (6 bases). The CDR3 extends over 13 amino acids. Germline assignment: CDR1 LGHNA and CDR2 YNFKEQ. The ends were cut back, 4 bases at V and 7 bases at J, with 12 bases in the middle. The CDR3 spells CASSPAGTHTQYF. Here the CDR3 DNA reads TGTGCCAGCAGCCCAGCCGGGACTCATACGCAGTATTTT.

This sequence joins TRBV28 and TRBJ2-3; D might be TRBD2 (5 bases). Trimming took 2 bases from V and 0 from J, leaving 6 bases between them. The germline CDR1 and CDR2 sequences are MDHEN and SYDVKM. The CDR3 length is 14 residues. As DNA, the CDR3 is TGTGCCAGCAGTTTAACGGGGAGCACAGATACGCAGTATTTT. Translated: CASSLTGSTDTQYF.

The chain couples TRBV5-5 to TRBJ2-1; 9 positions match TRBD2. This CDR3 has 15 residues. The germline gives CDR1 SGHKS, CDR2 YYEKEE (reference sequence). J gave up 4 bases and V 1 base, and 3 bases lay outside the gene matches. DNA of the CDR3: TGTGCCAGCAGCTTGTCAAGCGGGGGGTACAATGAGCAGTTCTTC. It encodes CASSLSSGGYNEQFF.

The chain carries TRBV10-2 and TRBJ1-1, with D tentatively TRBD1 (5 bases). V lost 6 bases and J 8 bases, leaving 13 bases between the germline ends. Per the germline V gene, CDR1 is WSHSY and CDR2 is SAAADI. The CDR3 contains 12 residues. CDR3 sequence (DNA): TGCGCCAGCAGCCCTGGGGCTATAGAAGCTTTCTTT. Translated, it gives CASSPGAIEAFF.

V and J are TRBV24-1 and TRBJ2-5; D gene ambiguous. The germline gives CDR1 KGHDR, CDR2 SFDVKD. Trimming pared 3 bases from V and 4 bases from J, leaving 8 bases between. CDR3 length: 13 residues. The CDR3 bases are TGTGCCACCAGTGATGGGCATAGAGAGACCCAGTACTTC. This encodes CATSDGHRETQYF.

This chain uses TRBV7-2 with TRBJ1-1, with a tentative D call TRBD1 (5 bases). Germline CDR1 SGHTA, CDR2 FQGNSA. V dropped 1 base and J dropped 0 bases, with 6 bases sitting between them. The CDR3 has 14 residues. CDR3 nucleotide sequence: TGTGCCAGCAGCTTAGTCAGGGTGAACACTGAAGCTTTCTTT. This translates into CASSLVRVNTEAFF.

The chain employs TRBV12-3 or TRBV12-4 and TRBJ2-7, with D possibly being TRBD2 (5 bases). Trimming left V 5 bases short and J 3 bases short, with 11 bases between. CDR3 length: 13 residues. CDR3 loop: CASSPGVNYEQYF. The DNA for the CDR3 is TGTGCCAGCAGTCCCGGGGTAAACTACGAGCAGTACTTC.